Following are 22 T cell receptor beta chains from one sample sequenced in a study of a mutant IDH1 vaccine in newly diagnosed glioma. These TCRs are of unknown antigen specificity. Sample time point: week 23, last vaccination. One vaccine dose held 300 ug of mutant IDH1 20-mer peptide and came with topical imiquimod. Repertoires were generated with immunoSEQ multiplex PCR, while TCRdb's copy carries only in-frame clones and drops some. The repertoire includes 40,000 or so clones, about 88% of them detected once, and less than 3% sits in the top ten. Sequencing was performed on PBMCs, taken from a glioma patient whose treatment included an IDH1 peptide vaccine. Receptors were obtained from a woman in her late teens or twenties with glioma. Some clones in this sample may be carry-over from other donors' samples.

The chain joins TRBV18 to TRBJ1-3; D unclear. V lost 3 bases and J lost 0, with 6 bases in between. The CDR3 is 14 amino acids. Germline CDR1 reads KGHSH; CDR2 reads LQKENI. The CDR3 DNA follows: TGTGCCAGCTCACCTGGGAGCTCTGGAAACACCATATATTTT. This codes for CASSPGSSGNTIYF. Variable domain in full (rest from reference TRBV18 and TRBJ1-3): NAGVMQNPRHLVRRRGQEARLRCSPMKGHSHVYWYRQLPEEGLKFMVYLQKENIIDESGMPKERFSAEFPKEGPSILRIQQVVRGDSAAYFCASSPGSSGNTIYFGEGSWLTVV.

V gene TRBV19 combines with J gene TRBJ1-1; D gene ambiguous. This CDR3 region has 14 residues. Germline-derived CDR1 and CDR2 are LNHDA and SQIVND (reference sequence). Trimming stripped 1 base from V and 7 bases from J, with 13 bases between. The CDR3 spells CASSIALLADEAFF. The CDR3 nucleotides read TGTGCCAGTAGTATAGCGCTCTTGGCGGATGAAGCTTTCTTT.

V is TRBV10-3 and J is TRBJ1-1, with D possibly TRBD1 on 5 matching bases. Looked up from germline, CDR1 is ENHRY and CDR2 is SYGVKD. This CDR3 contains 17 residues. Trimming left V 4 bases short and J 5 bases short, with 23 bases between. CDR3 sequence (DNA): TGTGCCATCAGTGCCCCCGGAACAAGGGGTGTAAGGACTGAAGCTTTCTTT. It codes for CAISAPGTRGVRTEAFF.

The chain couples TRBV7-8 to TRBJ1-5; TRBD1 matches at 8 bases. With 3 bases clipped from V and 2 bases from J, the junction kept 9 bases outside the gene matches. CDR3 size: 17 residues. Per the germline V gene, CDR1 is SGHVS and CDR2 is FQNEAQ. Written as DNA, the CDR3 is TGTGCCAGCAGCTTGGTCGGACAGGGCCGGGGCAATCAGCCCCAGCATTTT. Amino acids: CASSLVGQGRGNQPQHF.

The rearrangement links TRBV7-9 to TRBJ1-5; 8 nucleotides agree with TRBD1. The CDR3 has 16 amino acids. V gave up 5 bases and J gave up 3 bases; unmatched junction bases: 9. The germline CDR1 and CDR2 sequences are SEHNR and FQNEAQ (reference sequence). CDR3 bases: TGTGCCAGCAGCGATGGGGACAGGTTCCTCAATCAGCCCCAGCATTTT. This gives the protein CASSDGDRFLNQPQHF.

V is TRBV30 and J is TRBJ2-1; 8 bases are a match to TRBD2. Germline lookup yields CDR1 GTSNPN and CDR2 SVGIG (reference sequence). The CDR3 is made up of 13 amino acids. The chain's CDR3 is CASTSAFYNEQFF. CDR3 coding DNA: TGTGCTTCGACTAGCGCTTTCTACAATGAGCAGTTCTTC.

The chain employs TRBV10-3 and TRBJ1-1; unclear D gene. This CDR3 is 12 amino acids long. Per germline, CDR1 ENHRY and CDR2 SYGVKD. The V and J ends lost 4 bases and 1 base respectively, with 4 bases between them. The CDR3 nucleotides read TGTGCCATCAGTGGACAGAACACTGAAGCTTTCTTT. It codes for CAISGQNTEAFF.

This clone turned up a few times. V gene TRBV6-5 combines with J gene TRBJ1-5; possibly TRBD1 for D (6 bases). CDR1 is MNHEY and CDR2 is SVGAGI in the germline V gene. Deletions cut 6 bases from V and 2 bases from J, with 14 bases between. This CDR3 is built from 15 residues. The CDR3 spells CASRKLQGRNQPQHF. The CDR3 bases are TGTGCCAGCAGAAAACTACAGGGCCGCAATCAGCCCCAGCATTTT.

This chain joins TRBV5-4 and TRBJ1-1, with D tentatively TRBD1 (6 bases). Trimming stripped 7 bases from V and 0 bases from J, with 10 bases between. This CDR3 region has 13 residues. Germline CDR1 reads SGHNT; CDR2 reads YYREEE (reference sequence). CDR3 sequence reads: CASEGGMNTEAFF. The CDR3 region has the DNA TGTGCCAGCGAGGGGGGAATGAACACTGAAGCTTTCTTT. Filled out from reference TRBV5-4 and TRBJ1-1, the complete variable domain reads ETGVTQSPTHLIKTRGQQVTLRCSSQSGHNTVSWYQQALGQGPQFIFQYYREEENGRGNFPPRFSGLQFPNYSSELNVNALELDDSALYLCASEGGMNTEAFFGQGTRLTVV.

This clone has only one observation. The CDR3 nucleotides are TGTGCCAGCAGCTACCCCGTAGAGACCCAGTACTTC. It codes for CASSYPVETQYF. This chain joins TRBV7-9 and TRBJ2-5; D ambiguous. The CDR3 contains 12 residues. V lost 4 bases, J lost 4 bases, and 7 bases lay in between. CDR1 and CDR2 from the germline V gene are SEHNR and FQNEAQ (reference sequence).

This clone was found once. This chain links TRBV19 with TRBJ2-2; D is ambiguous. This CDR3 is built from 13 residues. Trimming cost V 3 bases and J 7 bases, with 9 bases left between them. Germline lookup yields CDR1 LNHDA and CDR2 SQIVND (reference sequence). CDR3 DNA: TGTGCCAGTAGTATGCTTGGGATCGGGGAGCTGTTTTTT. This translates into CASSMLGIGELFF.

J is TRBJ2-1 and V is TRBV6-4, with D possibly TRBD2 on 6 matching bases. Deletions cut 3 bases from V and 3 bases from J, with 12 bases between. Germline V gene lookup returns CDR1 MRHNA and CDR2 SNTAGT. This CDR3 has 15 amino acids. CDR3 protein: CASSETSGGYNEQFF. The CDR3 coding sequence is TGTGCCAGCAGTGAGACTAGTGGCGGCTACAATGAGCAGTTCTTC.

This sequence joins TRBV27 and TRBJ2-7; 11 bases match TRBD2. Germline V CDR1 and CDR2: MNHEY, SMNVEV (reference sequence). The CDR3 has 13 amino acids. Germline trimming cut 4 bases from V and 9 bases from J; bases unmatched to any gene: 5. CDR3 bases: TGTGCCAGCAGTTCCCTAGGGACTAGCGGGCAGTACTTC. Protein: CASSSLGTSGQYF.

The chain links TRBV6-4 to TRBJ1-2; no clear D. CDR1 is MRHNA, CDR2 SNTAGT, per germline. The V end was cut by 2 bases, the J end by 0 bases, with 10 bases between. The CDR3 length is 15 residues. The CDR3 loop reads CASSDRRGTNYGYTF. CDR3 sequence (DNA): TGTGCCAGCAGTGACCGCCGTGGAACTAACTATGGCTACACCTTC.

The chain carries TRBV5-8 and TRBJ1-2; D may be TRBD1 (5 bases). Trimming took 1 base from V and 2 from J, leaving 15 bases between them. The germline CDR1 and CDR2 sequences are SGHTS and YDEGEE. The CDR3 has 16 residues. The CDR3 DNA reads as TGTGCCAGCAGCTTGCGGAAGACAGAGGGAAACTATGGCTACACCTTC. It codes for CASSLRKTEGNYGYTF.

The rearrangement uses TRBV5-6 and TRBJ2-1, with D perhaps TRBD2 (6 bases). V lost 4 bases to trimming and J lost 0 bases, with 14 bases between them. This CDR3 is 16 amino acids long. Germline V lookup: CDR1 SGHDT, CDR2 YYEEEE. The DNA for the CDR3 is TGTGCCAGCAGCGCAGGGACTTTCAGCTCCTACAATGAGCAGTTCTTC. Encoded protein: CASSAGTFSSYNEQFF.

The chain recombines TRBV5-4 with TRBJ2-1; unclear D gene. Trimming shortened V by 4 bases and J by 6 bases, and 8 bases separated the two germline ends. CDR3 length: 12 amino acids. Germline assignment: CDR1 SGHNT and CDR2 YYREEE (reference sequence). Written as DNA, the CDR3 is TGTGCCAGCAGCCTCCCCCCCAATGAGCAGTTCTTC. Translation: CASSLPPNEQFF.

The chain employs TRBV14 and TRBJ1-2; 7 bases fit TRBD1. Trimming took 6 bases from V and 4 from J; bases not matched to a gene: 11. Germline V CDR1 and CDR2: SGHDN, FVKESK. The CDR3 consists of 15 residues. The CDR3: CASSWGQPPGYGYTF. The CDR3 coding sequence is TGTGCCAGCAGTTGGGGACAGCCCCCTGGCTATGGCTACACCTTC.

This clone is a singleton in its sample. This chain links TRBV12-5 with TRBJ2-1; TRBD2 matches at 11 bases. This CDR3 spans 15 amino acids. The germline V gene has CDR1 LGHNT and CDR2 FRNRAP. J lost 10 bases, V lost 5 bases, and 10 bases had no gene match. CDR3 residues: CASGPSSGRPPEQFF. As DNA, the CDR3 is TGTGCTAGTGGTCCCTCTAGCGGGAGGCCCCCCGAGCAGTTCTTC.

The chain combines TRBV6-5 with TRBJ2-5; the D call may be TRBD1 or TRBD2 (5 bases each). With 6 bases removed from V and 7 bases from J, the gap between germline ends came to 18 bases. The CDR3 totals 14 residues. From germline, CDR1 is MNHEY and CDR2 SVGAGI. The CDR3 region has the DNA TGTGCCAGCAGCCCGGACACGGGCCGGGGGACCCAGTACTTC. Translation: CASSPDTGRGTQYF.

This rearrangement joins TRBV7-8 to TRBJ1-2; 9 bases align to TRBD1. Trimming removed 8 bases from V and 9 bases from J; junction bases left unmatched: 13. Germline V lookup: CDR1 SGHVS, CDR2 FQNEAQ. This CDR3 spans 14 amino acids. CDR3 protein: CASLKRGQGHSYTF. Written as DNA, the CDR3 is TGTGCCAGCCTAAAGAGGGGACAGGGACATAGCTACACCTTC.

This clone was seen a few times. An end of the junction differs from the germline gene, which may be a read error. J is TRBJ1-6 and V is TRBV5-6; D is possibly TRBD1 (5 bases). CDR1 and CDR2 (germline): SGHDT, YYEEEE. The CDR3 is 16 residues long. The CDR3 is CASSLGRHPYNSPLHF. CDR3 DNA sequence: TGTGCCAGCAGTTTGGGACGGCACCCCTATAATTCACCCCTCCACTTT.